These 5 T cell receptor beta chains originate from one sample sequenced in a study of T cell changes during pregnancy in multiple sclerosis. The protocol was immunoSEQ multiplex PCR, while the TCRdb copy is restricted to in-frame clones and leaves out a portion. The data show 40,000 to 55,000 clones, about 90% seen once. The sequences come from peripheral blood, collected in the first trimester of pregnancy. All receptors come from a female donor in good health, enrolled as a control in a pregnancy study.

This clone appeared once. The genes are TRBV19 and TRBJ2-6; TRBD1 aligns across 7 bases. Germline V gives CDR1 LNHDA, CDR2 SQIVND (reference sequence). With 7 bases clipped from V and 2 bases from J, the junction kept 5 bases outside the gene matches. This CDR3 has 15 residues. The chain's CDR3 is CASNNRGTGANVLTF. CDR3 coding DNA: TGTGCCAGTAATAACAGGGGAACTGGGGCCAACGTCCTGACTTTC.

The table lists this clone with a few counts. CDR3 sequence (DNA): TGTGCCAGCAGCTTAGTCGAGAGACTAGGAAAGTACGAGCAGTACTTC. Protein sequence: CASSLVERLGKYEQYF. The genes are TRBV7-9 and TRBJ2-7, with D possibly TRBD2 on 6 matching bases. Germline V CDR1 and CDR2: SEHNR, FQNEAQ (reference sequence). Trimming took 1 base from V and 4 from J, leaving 17 bases between them. The CDR3 runs to 16 residues.

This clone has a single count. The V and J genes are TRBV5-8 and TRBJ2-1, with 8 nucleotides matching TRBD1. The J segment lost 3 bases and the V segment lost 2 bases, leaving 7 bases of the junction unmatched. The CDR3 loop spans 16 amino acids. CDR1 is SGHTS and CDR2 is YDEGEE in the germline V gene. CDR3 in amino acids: CASSFFQGAIYNEQFF. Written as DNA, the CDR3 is TGTGCCAGCAGCTTCTTCCAGGGGGCAATCTACAATGAGCAGTTCTTC.

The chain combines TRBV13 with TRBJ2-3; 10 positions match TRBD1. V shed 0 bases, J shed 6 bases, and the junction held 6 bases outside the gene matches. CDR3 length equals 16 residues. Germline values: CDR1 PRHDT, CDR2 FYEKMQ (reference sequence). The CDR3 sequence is CASSLGTGGAIDTQYF. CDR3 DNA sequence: TGTGCCAGCAGCTTAGGGACAGGGGGCGCGATCGATACGCAGTATTTT.

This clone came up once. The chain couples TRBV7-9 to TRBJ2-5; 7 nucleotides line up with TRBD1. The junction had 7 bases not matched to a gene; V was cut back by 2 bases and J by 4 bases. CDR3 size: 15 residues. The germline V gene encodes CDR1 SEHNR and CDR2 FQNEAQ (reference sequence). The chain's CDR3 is CASSLTLNRGETQYF. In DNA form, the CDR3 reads TGTGCCAGCAGCTTAACCCTAAACAGGGGAGAGACCCAGTACTTC.